This T cell receptor (beta chain) was sequenced during a study of blood T cells in healthy people across ages. Aged roughly 6 to 95, donors were systemically healthy Caucasians from Russia. It was with a sample-barcoded 5' primer and a J-beta primer mix that a second PCR of roughly 6 to 12 cycles was run. A single record per CDR3 protein comes from TCRdb applying MiXCR to the 5' RACE reads. The sample comprises roughly 800,000 distinct CDR3 sequences, approximately 25% of which are singletons, and 9.4% rests with the top ten. Trimming removed 9 bases from V and 13 bases from J; junction bases left unmatched: 9. CDR1 SEHNR and CDR2 FQNEAQ come from the germline V gene (reference sequence). The CDR3 covers 14 residues. Comment on this clonotype: Its target is unknown.

General study findings and limits: What prevented conclusive comparison of naive and antigen-experienced cells was that PBMCs were unsorted. Correlation between TCR beta diversity and naive T cell percentage was strong.

These data also featured in a second study, about T cells of mothers and their children. As that study records: It was related mother-child pairs that showed slightly higher overlap than unrelated pairs, without reaching significance.

The TCR sequence derives from a boy younger than 18 in good health. Source material: blood. This chain joins TRBV7-9 and TRBJ2-1; 16 bases align to TRBD2. The CDR3, as DNA: TGTGCCAGTACTTCCGGGACTAGCGGGGGGGAACAGTTCTTC. Its translation: CASTSGTSGGEQFF.